This TCR beta chain originates from a study of blood T cell repertoires in COVID-19 (dated by TCRdb to 2020 to 2022). In the study overall: Collaborator samples came from the United States, Italy and Spain and covered acute and convalescent phases of COVID-19. Where available, HLA class I and class II types were taken from metadata supplied by the sample provider and were not determined by assay-based typing. Sample metadata almost always included a de-identified subject ID, COVID-19 status, age in years and sex. The material from the prospective study consisted of cDNA or gDNA derived from T cells, B-cell-depleted T cells, or PBMCs. The dataset comprised deeply sampled blood TCRbeta repertoires from subjects exposed to, actively infected with, or recovered from COVID-19. The repertoires were released in a freely available public database intended as a resource for research on the immune response to SARS-CoV-2. Samples were obtained from the ongoing ImmuneRACE study (first 160 participants) and from approximately 1,200 subjects provided by 6 global collaborators. The full study reports these points: Clinical and demographic metadata were provided uncurated, with the amount varying by source and participant.

TCRbeta CDR3 regions were amplified from genomic DNA using the immunoSEQ Assay, a bias-controlled multiplex PCR. The authors' analysis ran thus. Nucleated cell counts per sample were estimated from amplification of reference gene primers within the assay. To quantify the absolute abundance of each unique TCRbeta CDR3 rearrangement, sequence reads were collapsed and filtered. For each sample, productive Simpson clonality was calculated by taking the square root of Simpson's diversity index across productive rearrangements. TCRdb mirrors the immuneACCESS table, restricted to in-frame sequences. Some clones are absent from its copies; in checked studies, under half trace to an unresolved V gene, and the reason for the others is unknown. V and J calls and clone size follow that table, whereas D and trimming were derived from the DNA. Recorded for this sample are fewer than 500,000 clones; 80% to 90% of them occurred a single time. The ten biggest clones cover about 1.5% of the sample.

In the prospective study, participants were roughly 18 to 90 years old, resided in about two dozen geographic areas of the United States, and were enrolled through a virtual design. To assign participants to cohorts, the prospective study relied on clinical history that participants themselves reported in a screening survey and a study questionnaire. For ImmuneRACE Cohort 3, a participant was defined as recovered based on two consecutive negative NP/OP PCR tests, clearance by a healthcare professional, or resolution of symptoms. Each participant in the prospective study had whole blood, serum and a nasopharyngeal or oropharyngeal swab collected by mobile phlebotomists. Additional blood draws and questionnaires over an approximately 2-month period could optionally be provided by prospective study participants. Prospective study blood samples were shipped either frozen or at room temperature before DNA extraction.

The CDR3 has 14 amino acids, counting the end cysteine and phenylalanine. The CDR3 DNA has 42 bases and is translated from base 1. From a lookup of the germline V gene, CDR1 and CDR2 are ENHRY and SYGVKD. V is cut by 2 bases and J by 0 bases, and the space between the germline ends is 7 bases. To note about this clone: Its specific antigen is unknown. One base away there is no much larger clone; base qualities are not given.

Recombination connected TRBV10-3 to TRBJ1-1; the D gene remains uncertain. The source material was PBMCs or T cells enriched from blood (not recorded which). The sequence derives from a man aged 30-40 years who had recovered from COVID-19. The CDR3 region has the sequence CAISEAQMNTEAFF. The nucleotide sequence is given as TGTGCCATCAGTGAGGCACAAATGAACACTGAAGCTTTCTTT.